The present T cell receptor (beta chain) was sequenced within a study of cytomegalovirus exposure and HLA in healthy donors. Study-wide background: Earlier work reported 117 million unique TCR beta sequences from 180 million or so T cells. Study results and caveats: Most subjects' HLA-A and HLA-B alleles were reportedly predicted from TCR beta sequences. Earlier analysis found most TCR beta V segments productive about 90% or about 30% of the time.

This CDR3 contains 15 residues. Trimming took off 0 bases at V and 4 bases at J, with 14 bases between the two ends. Germline V gene data show CDR1 as SGHTS and CDR2 as YDEGEE. The PCR contained 60 Vbeta and 13 Jbeta primers. Data came from immunoSEQ multiplex PCR; TCRdb stores just in-frame clones and leaves some out. Its listing shows about 72,000 clones. On this clone itself: The target antigen is unknown.

This TCR came from a man aged 45-65 years in good health and CMV-seropositive. Material for sequencing was PBMCs. This chain uses TRBV5-8 with TRBJ2-7; maybe TRBD1 (6 bases). The CDR3 DNA sequence: TGTGCCAGCAGCTTGGGGGCAGGGGCGATATACGAGCAGTACTTC. Amino acid sequence: CASSLGAGAIYEQYF. The whole variable domain, filled in from reference TRBV5-8 and TRBJ2-7, reads EAGVTQSPTHLIKTRGQQATLRCSPISGHTSVYWYQQALGLGLQFLLWYDEGEERNRGNFPPRFSGRQFPNYSSELNVNALELEDSALYLCASSLGAGAIYEQYFGPGTRLTVT.